The 20 T cell receptor beta chains below were found in one sample sequenced in a study of identifying expanded T cells in peripheral blood. Using immunoSEQ multiplex PCR, the repertoire was profiled, and TCRdb retains in-frame clones only, with some absent. The table records roughly 86,000 clones, approximately 85% of them present only once. Sequencing used blood. The receptors originated from a person aged 18 to 70 in good health.

The J gene is TRBJ1-2, the V gene TRBV6-6; D call uncertain. Deletions cut 7 bases from V and 4 bases from J, with 13 bases between. The CDR3 runs 13 residues. Germline CDR1 is MNHNY and CDR2 is SVGAGI (reference sequence). For the CDR3, the DNA is TGTGCCAGCACCCAAGGACGGACCTATGGCTACACCTTC. It encodes CASTQGRTYGYTF.

The rearrangement uses TRBV19 and TRBJ2-1; D may be TRBD1 or TRBD2 (6 bases each). V lost 6 bases and J 7 bases, leaving 16 bases between the germline ends. The CDR3 runs 14 residues. Germline CDR1 reads LNHDA; CDR2 reads SQIVND (reference sequence). DNA of the CDR3: TGTGCCAGTAGCCAAGGTGGGGGGCCAAATGAGCAGTTCTTC. It yields the protein CASSQGGGPNEQFF.

V is TRBV5-1 and J is TRBJ2-1; D call uncertain. The CDR3 covers 15 residues. V dropped 0 bases and J dropped 10 bases, with 17 bases sitting between them. Looked up from germline, CDR1 is SGHRS and CDR2 is YFSETQ. The CDR3 region has the DNA TGCGCCAGCAGCTTGGGGGTGCAGCGTGGGAAGGAGCAGTTCTTC. The encoded protein is CASSLGVQRGKEQFF.

This clone occurred once. The V and J genes are TRBV4-3 and TRBJ2-7; 7 nucleotides line up with TRBD1. The length of the CDR3 is 15 residues. V shed 6 bases and J 4 bases; nucleotides not matched to a gene: 12. The germline CDR1 and CDR2 sequences are LGHNA and YSLEER. CDR3 in DNA: TGCGCCAGCAGTCTGACTCGGGACAGACGTTACGAGCAGTACTTC. Its translation: CASSLTRDRRYEQYF.

CDR3 nucleotide sequence: TGTGCCAGCAGTTCCCCCCACAGCACAGATACGCAGTATTTT. It translates to CASSSPHSTDTQYF. The chain couples TRBV6-6 to TRBJ2-3; D gene uncertain. Germline CDR1 reads MNHNY; CDR2 reads SVGAGI (reference sequence). The CDR3 spans 14 residues. Between the trimmed V and J ends, which lost 4 bases and 0 bases, there was a span of 8 bases.

Only a few counts were recorded for this clone. The V and J genes are TRBV5-1 and TRBJ2-2; no clear D. V gave up 4 bases and J gave up 4 bases, with 14 bases separating them. The CDR3 covers 15 residues. Germline CDR1 reads SGHRS; CDR2 reads YFSETQ. For the CDR3, the DNA is TGCGCCAGCAGCCCCGGTAGGGCCAGCACCGGGGAGCTGTTTTTT. Translation gives CASSPGRASTGELFF.

The J gene is TRBJ2-3, the V gene TRBV27; D is unclear. V lost 2 bases and J lost 1, with 4 bases in between. Per germline, CDR1 MNHEY and CDR2 SMNVEV (reference sequence). This CDR3 is 13 amino acids long. The CDR3 here is CASSLARTDTQYF. CDR3 nucleotides: TGTGCCAGCAGTTTAGCACGCACAGATACGCAGTATTTT.

The chain has TRBV7-2 and TRBJ1-3, with TRBD1 identical over 9 bases. The CDR3 has 17 amino acids. The V segment lost 5 bases and the J segment 4 bases; nucleotides outside the gene matches: 12. In germline, CDR1 is SGHTA, CDR2 FQGNSA. DNA for the CDR3: TGTGCCAGCAGCGCAGGGACAGGGAGGCTGAAAGGAAACACCATATATTTT. It specifies CASSAGTGRLKGNTIYF.

The chain couples TRBV7-3 to TRBJ2-2; weak D call: TRBD2 (6 bases). V dropped 6 bases and J dropped 5 bases, with 13 bases sitting between them. The germline V gene encodes CDR1 SGHTA and CDR2 FQGTGA. This CDR3 has 14 residues. The CDR3 spells CASRRDGGTGELFF. CDR3 coding DNA: TGTGCCAGCAGGCGGGACGGCGGGACCGGGGAGCTGTTTTTT.

V gene TRBV15 combines with J gene TRBJ1-2, with D unresolved. CDR1 is LNHNV and CDR2 is YYDKDF in the germline V gene (reference sequence). The CDR3 has 15 residues. V lost 4 bases, J lost 4 bases, and 16 bases lay in between. The DNA for the CDR3 is TGTGCCACCAGCATCGGGAGGATGTCTGTCTATGGCTACACCTTC. Translation: CATSIGRMSVYGYTF.

The rearrangement links TRBV14 to TRBJ2-1, with TRBD2 matching 7 bases. The V gene end was trimmed by 0 bases and the J gene end by 13 bases; junction bases not matched to a gene: 9. The length of the CDR3 is 14 residues. CDR1 and CDR2 (germline): SGHDN, FVKESK. The CDR3 nucleotides read TGTGCCAGCAGCCAAGAGGGACTAAAAAACTATCAGTTCTTC. Translation gives CASSQEGLKNYQFF.

This chain joins TRBV6-5 and TRBJ1-2; the D gene is possibly TRBD1 (6 bases). The CDR3 has 15 residues. In germline, CDR1 is MNHEY, CDR2 SVGAGI. Deletions cut 6 bases from V and 1 base from J, with 15 bases between. Here the CDR3 reads CASSKRDTVNYGYTF. In nucleotides, the CDR3 is TGTGCCAGCAGCAAGAGGGACACAGTTAACTATGGCTACACCTTC.

The chain employs TRBV11-2 and TRBJ2-2, with 9 bases that match TRBD1. Germline V gene sequence: CDR1 SGHAT, CDR2 FQNNGV. V shed 5 bases, J shed 8 bases, and the junction held 6 bases outside the gene matches. The CDR3 has 14 amino acids. The CDR3 sequence: CASSVGQGLGELFF. CDR3 sequence (DNA): TGTGCCAGCAGCGTAGGACAGGGGTTGGGGGAGCTGTTTTTT.

This clone was picked up a small number of times. The chain is built from TRBV2 and TRBJ2-1; a weak D match, TRBD1 (6 bases). Per the germline V gene, CDR1 is SNHLY and CDR2 is FYNNEI. The CDR3 spans 17 residues. V lost 5 bases and J 8 bases, leaving 25 bases between the germline ends. CDR3 coding DNA: TGTGCCAGCAGTTACGGCTCGTTGACAGGTGTGGTCGATGAGCAGTTCTTC. Amino acid sequence: CASSYGSLTGVVDEQFF.

This clone was observed a single time. The genes are TRBV19 and TRBJ1-4, with 8 bases aligning to TRBD1. After removal of 5 bases from V and 5 bases from J, the junction contained 10 bases not matched to a gene. Germline-derived CDR1 and CDR2 are LNHDA and SQIVND (reference sequence). CDR3 length: 16 amino acids. Here the CDR3 DNA reads TGTGCCAGTAGTCGCCTTGGGACAGGAACAAATGAAAAACTGTTTTTT. The encoded protein is CASSRLGTGTNEKLFF.

The rearrangement links TRBV7-3 to TRBJ2-2; no firm D call. The CDR3 loop spans 14 amino acids. Germline V gives CDR1 SGHTA, CDR2 FQGTGA. Trimming left V 1 base short and J 5 bases short, with 8 bases between. The CDR3 is CASSLRWPTGELFF. CDR3 DNA sequence: TGTGCCAGCAGCTTAAGATGGCCTACCGGGGAGCTGTTTTTT.

This clone appeared a single time. CDR3 DNA: TGTGCCAGCAGTCCCTACGGGAGCTACGAGCAGTACTTC. Amino acids: CASSPYGSYEQYF. The chain has TRBV27 and TRBJ2-7, with D maybe TRBD2 (6 bases). CDR1 and CDR2 from the germline V gene are MNHEY and SMNVEV (reference sequence). CDR3 length equals 13 residues. V was pared by 5 bases and J by 3 bases, with 11 bases between.

The chain couples TRBV30 to TRBJ1-1; D is ambiguous. Looked up from germline, CDR1 is GTSNPN and CDR2 is SVGIG (reference sequence). With 1 base removed from V and 1 base from J, the gap between germline ends came to 7 bases. This CDR3 is 13 amino acids long. This CDR3 is CAWSDLWNTEAFF. The CDR3 region has the DNA TGTGCCTGGAGTGATTTGTGGAACACTGAAGCTTTCTTT.

The V call is TRBV4-1, the J call TRBJ1-1; D is undetermined. The CDR3 covers 15 residues. Germline CDR1 is MGHRA and CDR2 is YSYEKL. The V gene lost 3 bases and the J gene lost 0 bases, with 11 bases spanning the gap. In DNA, the CDR3 is TGCGCCAGCAGCCATGGACGGAATTTGAACACTGAAGCTTTCTTT. Translating gives CASSHGRNLNTEAFF.

V gene TRBV12-5 combines with J gene TRBJ2-7, with D tentatively TRBD2 (5 bases). This CDR3 region has 12 residues. V was trimmed by 6 bases and J by 3 bases, leaving 9 bases between them. The germline CDR1 and CDR2 sequences are LGHNT and FRNRAP. The CDR3 coding sequence is TGTGCTAGTGGCCCCGAGGGCTACGAGCAGTACTTC. Its protein is CASGPEGYEQYF.